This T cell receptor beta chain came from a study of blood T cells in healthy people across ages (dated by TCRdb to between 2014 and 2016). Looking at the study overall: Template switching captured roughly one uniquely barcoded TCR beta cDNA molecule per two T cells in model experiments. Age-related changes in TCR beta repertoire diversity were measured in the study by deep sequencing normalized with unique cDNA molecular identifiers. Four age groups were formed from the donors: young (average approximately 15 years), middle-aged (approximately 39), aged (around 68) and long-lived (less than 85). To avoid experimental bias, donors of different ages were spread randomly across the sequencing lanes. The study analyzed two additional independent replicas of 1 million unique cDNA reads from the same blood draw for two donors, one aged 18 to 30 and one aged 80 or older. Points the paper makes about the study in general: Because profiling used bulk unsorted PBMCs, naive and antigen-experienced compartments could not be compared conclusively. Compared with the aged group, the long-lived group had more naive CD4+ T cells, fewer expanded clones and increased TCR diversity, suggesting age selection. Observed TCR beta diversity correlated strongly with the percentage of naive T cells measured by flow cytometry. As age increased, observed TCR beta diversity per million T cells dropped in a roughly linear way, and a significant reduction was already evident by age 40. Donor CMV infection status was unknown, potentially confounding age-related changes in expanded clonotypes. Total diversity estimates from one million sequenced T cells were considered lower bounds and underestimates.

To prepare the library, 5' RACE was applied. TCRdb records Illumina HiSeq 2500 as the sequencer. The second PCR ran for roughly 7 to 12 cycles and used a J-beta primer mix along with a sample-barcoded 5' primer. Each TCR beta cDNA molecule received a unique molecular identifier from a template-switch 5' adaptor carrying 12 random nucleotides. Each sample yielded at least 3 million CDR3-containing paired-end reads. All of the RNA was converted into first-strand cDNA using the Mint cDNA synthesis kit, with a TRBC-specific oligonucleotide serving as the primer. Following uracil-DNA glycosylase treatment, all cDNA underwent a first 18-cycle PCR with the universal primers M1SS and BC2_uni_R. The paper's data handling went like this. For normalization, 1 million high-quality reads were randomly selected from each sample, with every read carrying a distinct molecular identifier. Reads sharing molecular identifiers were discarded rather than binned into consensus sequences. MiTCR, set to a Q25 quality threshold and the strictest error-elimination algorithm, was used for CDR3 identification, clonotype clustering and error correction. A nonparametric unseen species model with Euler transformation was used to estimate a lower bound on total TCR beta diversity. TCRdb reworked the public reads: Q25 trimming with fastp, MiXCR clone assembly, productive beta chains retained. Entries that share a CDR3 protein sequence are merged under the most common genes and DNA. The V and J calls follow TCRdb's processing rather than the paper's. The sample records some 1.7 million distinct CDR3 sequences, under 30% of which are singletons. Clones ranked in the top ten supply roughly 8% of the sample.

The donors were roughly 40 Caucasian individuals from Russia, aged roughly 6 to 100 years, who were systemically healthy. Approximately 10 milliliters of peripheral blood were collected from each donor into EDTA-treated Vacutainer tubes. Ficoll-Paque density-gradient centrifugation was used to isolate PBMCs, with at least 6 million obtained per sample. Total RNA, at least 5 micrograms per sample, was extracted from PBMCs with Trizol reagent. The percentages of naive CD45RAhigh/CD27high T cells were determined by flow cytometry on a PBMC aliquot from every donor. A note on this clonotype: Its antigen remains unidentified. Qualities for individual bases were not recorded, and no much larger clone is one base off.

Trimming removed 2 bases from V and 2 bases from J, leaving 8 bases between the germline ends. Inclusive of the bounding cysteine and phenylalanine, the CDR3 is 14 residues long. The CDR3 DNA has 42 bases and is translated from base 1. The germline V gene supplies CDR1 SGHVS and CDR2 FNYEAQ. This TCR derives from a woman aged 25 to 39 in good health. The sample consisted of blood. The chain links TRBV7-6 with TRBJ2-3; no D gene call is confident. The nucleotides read TGTGCCAGCAGCTTAAAACAGCTCACAGATACGCAGTATTTT. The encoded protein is CASSLKQLTDTQYF.